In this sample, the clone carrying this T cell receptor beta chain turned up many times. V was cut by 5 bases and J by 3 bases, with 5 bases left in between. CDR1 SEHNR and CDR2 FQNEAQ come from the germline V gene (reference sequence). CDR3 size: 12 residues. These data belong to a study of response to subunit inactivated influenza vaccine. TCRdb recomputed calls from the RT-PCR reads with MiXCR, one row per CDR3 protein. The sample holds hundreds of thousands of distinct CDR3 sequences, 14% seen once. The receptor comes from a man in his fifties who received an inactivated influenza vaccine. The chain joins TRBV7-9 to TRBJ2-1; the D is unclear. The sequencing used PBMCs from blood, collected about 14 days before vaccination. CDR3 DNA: TGTGCCAGCAGCCGGAACTACAATGAGCAGTTCTTC. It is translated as CASSRNYNEQFF.